This T cell receptor (beta chain) was found in a study of vaccination effects on CD4 cells after COVID-19. Whole-study context: Median timing of post-vaccine samples was 72 days after the second dose. Some 2 million PBMC were placed in each well, which was supplemented with 10 IU/ml IL-2 and around 9.4 ug/ml peptides.

This CDR3 has 13 residues. The V end lost 4 bases, the J end lost 6 bases, and 13 bases lay between the germline ends. CDR1 is SGHRS, CDR2 YFSETQ, per germline. The assay was immunoSEQ multiplex PCR, and TCRdb's table has in-frame clones only and misses some. The table shows more than 60,000 clones, with about 67% occurring only once. Study observations and caveats: After vaccination of healthy people, only 1 of 255 vaccine-induced clones cross-reacted with common cold coronaviruses.

Researchers isolated CD4+ T cells once approximately eleven days of culture had elapsed. All participants had two doses of either the BNT162b2 or mRNA-1273 vaccine. The table lists this clone with a few counts. What it binds is unknown. This clonotype was obtained from a human donor who received a COVID-19 vaccine. The rearrangement links TRBV5-1 to TRBJ1-2; unclear D gene. Source: CD4+ T cells from PBMCs cultured without peptide, taken after COVID-19 vaccination. This CDR3 is CASSPTDPDGYTF. The CDR3 DNA follows: TGCGCCAGCAGCCCCACTGACCCGGATGGCTACACCTTC.